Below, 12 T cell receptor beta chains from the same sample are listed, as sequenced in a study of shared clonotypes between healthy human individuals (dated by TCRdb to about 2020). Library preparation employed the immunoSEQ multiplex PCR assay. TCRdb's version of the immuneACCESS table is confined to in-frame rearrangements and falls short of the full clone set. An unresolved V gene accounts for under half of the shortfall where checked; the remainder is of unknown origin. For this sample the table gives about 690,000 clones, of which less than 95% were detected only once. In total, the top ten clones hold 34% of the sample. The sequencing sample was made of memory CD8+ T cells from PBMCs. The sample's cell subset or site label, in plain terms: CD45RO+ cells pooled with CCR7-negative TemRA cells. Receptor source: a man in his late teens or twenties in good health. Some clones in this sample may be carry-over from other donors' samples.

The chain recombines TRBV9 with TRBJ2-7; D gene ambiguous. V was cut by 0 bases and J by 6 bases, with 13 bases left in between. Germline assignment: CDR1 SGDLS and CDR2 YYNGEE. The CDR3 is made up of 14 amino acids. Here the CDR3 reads CASSVGVGWFEQYF. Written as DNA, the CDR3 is TGTGCCAGCAGCGTAGGGGTAGGGTGGTTCGAGCAGTACTTC.

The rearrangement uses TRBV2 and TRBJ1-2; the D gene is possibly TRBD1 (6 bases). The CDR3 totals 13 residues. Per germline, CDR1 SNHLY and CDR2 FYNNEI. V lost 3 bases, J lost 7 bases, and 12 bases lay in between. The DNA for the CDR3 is TGTGCCAGCAGTGACGCAGGGGCGTTTGGCTACACCTTC. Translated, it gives CASSDAGAFGYTF.

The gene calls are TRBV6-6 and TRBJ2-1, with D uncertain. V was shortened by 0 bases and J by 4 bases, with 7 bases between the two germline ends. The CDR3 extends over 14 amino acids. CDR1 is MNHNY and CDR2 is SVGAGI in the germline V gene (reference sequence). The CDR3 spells CASSYSFGYNEQFF. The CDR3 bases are TGTGCCAGCAGTTACTCGTTCGGGTACAATGAGCAGTTCTTC.

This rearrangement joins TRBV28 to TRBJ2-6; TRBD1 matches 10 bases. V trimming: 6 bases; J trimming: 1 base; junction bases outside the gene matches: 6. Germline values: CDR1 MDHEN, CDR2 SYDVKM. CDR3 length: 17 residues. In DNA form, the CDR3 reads TGTGCCAGCAGATCCGGGACAGGGGTGTCTGGGGCCAACGTCCTGACTTTC. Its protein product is CASRSGTGVSGANVLTF.

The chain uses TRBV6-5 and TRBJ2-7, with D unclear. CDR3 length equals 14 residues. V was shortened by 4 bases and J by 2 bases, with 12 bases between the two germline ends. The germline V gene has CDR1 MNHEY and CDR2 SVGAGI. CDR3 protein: CASSFLERPYEQYF. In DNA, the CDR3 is TGTGCCAGCAGTTTTCTAGAGCGACCCTACGAGCAGTACTTC.

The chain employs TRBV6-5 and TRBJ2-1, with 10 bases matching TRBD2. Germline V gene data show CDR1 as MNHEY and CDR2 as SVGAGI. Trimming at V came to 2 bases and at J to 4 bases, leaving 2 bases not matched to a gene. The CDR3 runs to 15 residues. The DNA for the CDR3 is TGTGCCAGCAGTTACGGACTAGCGGAGTACAATGAGCAGTTCTTC. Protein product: CASSYGLAEYNEQFF.

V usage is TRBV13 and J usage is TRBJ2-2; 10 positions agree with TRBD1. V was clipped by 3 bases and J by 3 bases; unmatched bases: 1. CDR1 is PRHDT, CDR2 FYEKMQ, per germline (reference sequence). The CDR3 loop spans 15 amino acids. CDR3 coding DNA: TGTGCCAGCAGCTTCGGGACAGGGGACACCGGGGAGCTGTTTTTT. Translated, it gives CASSFGTGDTGELFF. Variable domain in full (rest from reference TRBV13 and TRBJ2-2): AAGVIQSPRHLIKEKRETATLKCYPIPRHDTVYWYQQGPGQDPQFLISFYEKMQSDKGSIPDRFSAQQFSDYHSELNMSSLELGDSALYFCASSFGTGDTGELFFGEGSRLTVL.

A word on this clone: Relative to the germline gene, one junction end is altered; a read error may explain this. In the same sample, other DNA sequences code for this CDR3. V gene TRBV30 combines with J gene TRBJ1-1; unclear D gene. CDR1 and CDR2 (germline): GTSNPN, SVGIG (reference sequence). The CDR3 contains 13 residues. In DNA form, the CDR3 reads TGTGCTTGGATTGCGGGGTATAACACTGAAGCTTTCTTT. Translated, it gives CAWIAGYNTEAFF. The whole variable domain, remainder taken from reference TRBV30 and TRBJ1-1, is SQTIHQWPATLVQPVGSPLSLECTVEGTSNPNLYWYRQAAGRGLQLLFYSVGIGQISSEVPQNLSASRPQDRQFILSSKKLLLSDSGFYLCAWIAGYNTEAFFGQGTRLTVV.

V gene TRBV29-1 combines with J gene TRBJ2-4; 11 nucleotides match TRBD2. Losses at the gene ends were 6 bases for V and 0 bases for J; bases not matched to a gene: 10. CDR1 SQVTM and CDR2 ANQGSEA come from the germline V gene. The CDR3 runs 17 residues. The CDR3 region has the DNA TGCAGCGTGGCTGGACTAGCGGGCCCCTTAGCCAAAAACATTCAGTACTTC. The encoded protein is CSVAGLAGPLAKNIQYF.

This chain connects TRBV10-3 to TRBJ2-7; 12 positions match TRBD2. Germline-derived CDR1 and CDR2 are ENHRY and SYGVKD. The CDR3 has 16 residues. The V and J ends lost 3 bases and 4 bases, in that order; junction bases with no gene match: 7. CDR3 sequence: CAISDRLAGESYEQYF. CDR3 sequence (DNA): TGTGCCATCAGTGACCGACTAGCGGGAGAGTCATACGAGCAGTACTTC.

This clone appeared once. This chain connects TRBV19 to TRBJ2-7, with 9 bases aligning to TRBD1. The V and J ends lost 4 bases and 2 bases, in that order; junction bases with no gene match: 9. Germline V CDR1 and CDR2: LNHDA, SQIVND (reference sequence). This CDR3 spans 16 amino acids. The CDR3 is CASSTHRGPIPYEQYF. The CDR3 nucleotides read TGTGCCAGTAGTACCCACAGGGGGCCTATCCCCTACGAGCAGTACTTC. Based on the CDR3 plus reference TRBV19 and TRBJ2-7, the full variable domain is DGGITQSPKYLFRKEGQNVTLSCEQNLNHDAMYWYRQDPGQGLRLIYYSQIVNDFQKGDIAEGYSVSREKKESFPLTVTSAQKNPTAFYLCASSTHRGPIPYEQYFGPGTRLTVT.

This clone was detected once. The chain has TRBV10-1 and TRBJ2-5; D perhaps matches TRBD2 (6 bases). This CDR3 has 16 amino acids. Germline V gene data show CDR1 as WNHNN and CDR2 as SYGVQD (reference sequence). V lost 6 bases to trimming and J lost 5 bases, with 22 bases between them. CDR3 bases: TGCGCCAGCAGATGGCTAGCGCTCAACCTGCGGGAGACCCAGTACTTC. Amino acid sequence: CASRWLALNLRETQYF.